Below, 19 T cell receptor beta chains from the same sample are listed, as sequenced in a study of blood T cell repertoires in COVID-19. Using immunoSEQ multiplex PCR, the repertoire was profiled, and TCRdb retains in-frame clones only, with some absent. Of about 130,000 clones listed, over 75% are singletons. Sequences were obtained from peripheral blood. Receptors were obtained from a woman aged 60 to 75 with acute or convalescent COVID-19.

This sequence joins TRBV9 and TRBJ2-6; D call uncertain. The CDR3 is 18 amino acids. Trimming cost V 0 bases and J 0 bases, with 13 bases left between them. Germline CDR1 reads SGDLS; CDR2 reads YYNGEE. CDR3 DNA: TGTGCCAGCAGCGTAGGAGGATCTTCCCTCTCTGGGGCCAACGTCCTGACTTTC. It codes for CASSVGGSSLSGANVLTF. Full variable domain (remainder filled in from reference TRBV9 and TRBJ2-6): DSGVTQTPKHLITATGQRVTLRCSPRSGDLSVYWYQQSLDQGLQFLIQYYNGEERAKGNILERFSAQQFPDLHSELNLSSLELGDSALYFCASSVGGSSLSGANVLTFGAGSRLTVL.

As to this clone: Within the sample, other DNA sequences also encode this same CDR3. J is TRBJ2-1 and V is TRBV27, with TRBD2 matching 7 bases. Germline V gene lookup returns CDR1 MNHEY and CDR2 SMNVEV (reference sequence). Losses at the gene ends were 5 bases for V and 3 bases for J; bases not matched to a gene: 7. The CDR3 runs 15 residues. CDR3: CASSPGTGGYNEQFF. CDR3 coding DNA: TGTGCCAGCAGTCCTGGGACGGGGGGCTACAATGAGCAGTTCTTC.

This chain joins TRBV7-9 and TRBJ1-2; 7 bases fit TRBD1. CDR1 and CDR2 (germline): SEHNR, FQNEAQ (reference sequence). Unmatched junction bases numbered 5, after V lost 1 base and J lost 3 bases. CDR3 length: 15 amino acids. CDR3 loop: CASSLGDRAYYGYTF. As DNA, the CDR3 is TGTGCCAGCAGCTTAGGGGACAGAGCCTACTATGGCTACACCTTC.

The rearrangement uses TRBV3-1 (or the pseudogene TRBV3-2) and TRBJ2-7; the D gene is possibly TRBD1 (6 bases). Trimming removed 8 bases from V and 2 bases from J, with 10 bases in between. CDR1 and CDR2 from the germline V gene are LGHDT and YNNKEL (reference sequence). The CDR3 totals 12 residues. The CDR3 loop is CASGTSTYEQYF. Written as DNA, the CDR3 is TGTGCCAGCGGGACATCGACCTACGAGCAGTACTTC.

The gene calls are TRBV28 and TRBJ1-2, with 9 bases aligning to TRBD1. CDR1 and CDR2 (germline): MDHEN, SYDVKM. J lost 10 bases, V lost 8 bases, and 11 bases had no gene match. The CDR3 extends over 13 amino acids. The CDR3 nucleotides read TGTGCCAGCGGGACAGGGCAGCCTTCCGACTACACCTTC. Its protein is CASGTGQPSDYTF.

V usage is TRBV5-4 and J usage is TRBJ1-1; 7 nucleotides agree with TRBD1. From germline, CDR1 is SGHNT and CDR2 YYREEE (reference sequence). The CDR3 sequence is 15 residues long. With V trimmed by 4 bases and J by 1 base, 7 bases remained unmatched. As DNA, the CDR3 is TGTGCCAGCAGCGCGGGACAGATTGGGAACACTGAAGCTTTCTTT. Amino acid sequence: CASSAGQIGNTEAFF.

The CDR3 DNA follows: TGTGCCAGCAGTTCTTGGAGAGGTCTGGGCCAAGAGACCCAGTACTTC. Its protein product is CASSSWRGLGQETQYF. V gene TRBV6-5 combines with J gene TRBJ2-5, with D unclear. V lost 4 bases to trimming and J lost 1 base, with 16 bases between them. The CDR3 contains 16 residues. Germline values: CDR1 MNHEY, CDR2 SVGAGI.

The rearrangement links TRBV18 to TRBJ1-3; a possible D gene is TRBD1 (5 bases). This CDR3 contains 15 residues. V lost 2 bases and J 0 bases, leaving 8 bases between the germline ends. Germline V gene data show CDR1 as KGHSH and CDR2 as LQKENI. The CDR3: CASSPDRSSGNTIYF. The CDR3 nucleotides read TGTGCCAGCTCACCAGACAGAAGCTCTGGAAACACCATATATTTT.

V usage is TRBV18 and J usage is TRBJ1-1, with no clear D. The CDR3 runs to 15 residues. Deletions cut 2 bases from V and 0 bases from J, with 10 bases between. Germline-derived CDR1 and CDR2 are KGHSH and LQKENI. The CDR3 coding sequence is TGTGCCAGCTCACCAACCAGTAACATGAACACTGAAGCTTTCTTT. Encoded protein: CASSPTSNMNTEAFF.

The chain links TRBV4-1 to TRBJ2-7; 8 bases match TRBD2. J gave up 5 bases and V 0 bases, and 6 bases lay outside the gene matches. This CDR3 has 15 amino acids. Germline V gene sequence: CDR1 MGHRA, CDR2 YSYEKL. CDR3 residues: CASSQEMREAHEQYF. CDR3 sequence (DNA): TGCGCCAGCAGCCAAGAGATGCGGGAGGCCCACGAGCAGTACTTC.

V is TRBV5-1 and J is TRBJ1-3, with 8 bases identical to TRBD1. V was clipped by 2 bases and J by 2 bases; unmatched bases: 3. Germline V CDR1 and CDR2: SGHRS, YFSETQ. This CDR3 is 15 amino acids long. The CDR3: CASSLGQGAGNTIYF. CDR3 in DNA: TGCGCCAGCAGCTTAGGACAGGGAGCTGGAAACACCATATATTTT.

The chain is built from TRBV6-5 and TRBJ1-4; TRBD1 aligns across 10 bases. The CDR3 has 14 amino acids. From germline, CDR1 is MNHEY and CDR2 SVGAGI. V dropped 7 bases and J dropped 7; count of bases not matched to a gene: 6. CDR3 protein: CASMYGQGGEKLFF. DNA of the CDR3: TGTGCCAGCATGTATGGACAGGGGGGTGAAAAACTGTTTTTT.

V usage is TRBV9 and J usage is TRBJ2-2; D is perhaps TRBD2 (6 bases). The CDR3 consists of 17 residues. Trimming removed 2 bases at V and 3 bases at J, with 17 bases between. CDR1 and CDR2 (germline): SGDLS, YYNGEE. The CDR3 sequence is CASSVGATSSDTGELFF. The CDR3 DNA sequence: TGTGCCAGCAGCGTCGGGGCGACTAGTTCGGACACCGGGGAGCTGTTTTTT.

The gene calls are TRBV18 and TRBJ1-6; 8 bases are shared with TRBD1. The CDR3 spans 15 residues. The V and J ends lost 5 bases and 7 bases, in that order; junction bases with no gene match: 7. Germline lookup yields CDR1 KGHSH and CDR2 LQKENI. CDR3 sequence reads: CASSTGQGWNSPLHF. The DNA for the CDR3 is TGTGCCAGCTCAACCGGACAGGGTTGGAATTCACCCCTCCACTTT. Complete variable domain (other parts from reference TRBV18 and TRBJ1-6): NAGVMQNPRHLVRRRGQEARLRCSPMKGHSHVYWYRQLPEEGLKFMVYLQKENIIDESGMPKERFSAEFPKEGPSILRIQQVVRGDSAAYFCASSTGQGWNSPLHFGNGTRLTVT.

The chain employs TRBV5-1 and TRBJ1-1; no definite D call. V dropped 3 bases and J dropped 0 bases, with 12 bases sitting between them. There are 15 residues in the CDR3. Germline V gives CDR1 SGHRS, CDR2 YFSETQ. The CDR3 reads CASSSAGSMNTEAFF. CDR3 DNA sequence: TGCGCCAGCAGCTCGGCGGGGTCCATGAACACTGAAGCTTTCTTT.

V usage is TRBV19 and J usage is TRBJ2-7; tentatively, D is TRBD1 (6 bases). The length of the CDR3 is 14 residues. Trimming took 2 bases from V and 6 from J, leaving 14 bases between them. CDR1 and CDR2 from the germline V gene are LNHDA and SQIVND (reference sequence). The CDR3 loop reads CASSIRGQGPEQYF. The DNA of the CDR3 is TGTGCCAGTAGTATACGGGGCCAGGGGCCCGAGCAGTACTTC.

The chain's CDR3 is CASSVAGALVGETQYF. The CDR3 nucleotides read TGTGCCAGCAGCGTAGCTGGGGCCCTAGTGGGGGAGACCCAGTACTTC. This chain uses TRBV9 with TRBJ2-5; a possible D gene is TRBD1 (5 bases). The CDR3 runs 16 residues. Germline CDR1 reads SGDLS; CDR2 reads YYNGEE. Trimming pared 0 bases from V and 5 bases from J, leaving 17 bases between.

The rearrangement links TRBV6-5 to TRBJ1-2; weak D call: TRBD1 (6 bases). V was shortened by 7 bases and J by 6 bases, with 21 bases between the two germline ends. Germline-derived CDR1 and CDR2 are MNHEY and SVGAGI. The length of the CDR3 is 15 residues. DNA of the CDR3: TGTGCCAGCACCGTATCCAGCGGGGGCTTCCATGGCTACACCTTC. The encoded protein is CASTVSSGGFHGYTF.

The chain carries TRBV3-1 (or the pseudogene TRBV3-2) and TRBJ2-5, with 14 bases aligning to TRBD2. The CDR3 contains 14 residues. J was trimmed by 4 bases and V by 7 bases; bases with no gene match: 2. CDR1 and CDR2 (germline): LGHDT, YNNKEL (reference sequence). The CDR3 is CASTGLAGVETQYF. The CDR3 DNA reads TGTGCCAGCACGGGACTAGCGGGAGTAGAGACCCAGTACTTC.